This TCR beta chain was profiled in a study of shared clonotypes between healthy human individuals (dated by TCRdb to about 2020). Regarding the complete study: Three men and two women, aged 18 to 49 years, made up the cohort. The study deeply sequenced blood TCR repertoires of about five healthy adults to estimate repertoire size and the extent of clonotype sharing between individuals. Leukapheresis yielded between about 0.8 and 9.5 billion PBMCs per donor. Per donor, three plates each were used for CD4 naive and CD4 memory, two for CD8 naive, and one for CD8 memory. Different laboratories and diverse techniques were used to prepare libraries and sequence TCR repertoires, to increase sequencing depth and limit assay-specific biases.

As concerns this clone: What antigen it recognizes has not been identified. Base qualities were left out, and no much larger clone turns up one base away.

The V and J ends are trimmed by 0 bases and 12 bases, leaving 12 bases between them. The germline V gene sets CDR1 to KGHSH and CDR2 to LQKENI. Taken from cysteine to phenylalanine, the CDR3 has 13 residues. The DNA shown is the 39-base CDR3, in frame from base 1. The donors were healthy, HIV-negative adults who had no recently reported acute infections or vaccinations. All donors were Caucasian adults living in Nashville, Tennessee, USA. CD4+ T cells were enriched by magnetic negative selection, after which naive cells were positively selected on CD45RA and the negative fraction was taken as the memory subset. Blood was obtained by leukapheresis, after which PBMCs were separated by Ficoll-Histopaque density gradient centrifugation and cryopreserved in liquid nitrogen vapor phase. Analytical flow cytometry was used to check the purity and quantity of every magnetically sorted T cell population. Genomic DNA was isolated from each sorted fraction and quantified by UV absorbance on a Nanodrop 2000c.

Using the deep immunoSEQ assay, TCR CDR3 regions were amplified from genomic DNA by multiplex PCR. Extracted genomic DNA from each cell subset was spread evenly across all wells of several immunoSEQ 96-well plates, with each plate serving as a replicate. Each replicate PCR for sorted subsets received about 0.2 ug genomic DNA, equal to 30,000 or so T cell genomes. Purified libraries were quantified with a Qubit 3.0 fluorometer, sized on a Bioanalyzer 2100, and re-quantified with the KAPA Library Quantification kit. Each immunoSEQ 96-well plate was sequenced on its own single-read 150-cycle Illumina NextSeq 550 flow cell. Under the source paper's analysis protocol: The immunoSEQ output contained only junctional sequences without quality scores, so filtering could not match that applied to full-length reads. To assign V/J genes and CDR3, sequences were annotated using PyIR, a Python wrapper for IgBLAST v1.9, with IMGT germline references. Reads with weak V/J assignments (E-value above 1e-6), missing CDR3, stop codons, out-of-frame junctions, or ambiguous translated residues were removed. V3J clonotypes were defined by identical inferred V gene, J gene, and CDR3 amino acid sequence. Percentage overlap between repertoires was computed as shared unique clonotypes divided by the size of the smaller repertoire. Richness of each repertoire was evaluated using RTK rarefaction, the Chao1 estimator, and Recon v2.1 estimates of unobserved clonotypes. Generation probabilities were computed with OLGA for all TCRbeta clonotypes obtained by the gDNA method from four donors. TCRdb obtained this table from immuneACCESS and retained in-frame rearrangements with V and J assigned. These tables miss some clones; where compared with another copy, unresolved V genes account for less than half of the shortfall, and the remainder is unexplained. V and J calls and clone size are those listed in that table; D and trimming were worked out from the DNA. Recorded for this sample are fewer than 2.5 million clones; 90% to 95% of them occurred a single time. About 0.34% of the sample rests with the top ten.

The paper as a whole reports these results and caveats: Estimated clonotype richness was generally larger for naive than for memory subsets. Across a handful of donors, roughly 5% of naive CD4, approximately 3.6% of naive CD8, under 2.5% of memory CD4, and roughly 0.4% of memory CD8 clonotypes were shared. Based on pairwise subsampling, the degree of clonotype sharing among donors was expected to be affected by sequencing depth. Only blood was sampled, and tissue TCR repertoires likely differ from those in blood. Rarefaction of sorted-subset datasets indicated incomplete sequencing despite the large sequencing depth. Compared with non-shared clonotypes, clonotypes shared by all four sorted-subset donors had higher generation probabilities. The small number of donors limited the genetic and exposure-history diversity represented.

The chain uses TRBV18 and TRBJ2-1; the D gene is unclear. Sequenced: naive CD4+ T cells from PBMCs. Sample cell subset or site, as interpreted from the label and publication: CD45RA+ positively selected. The sequence was obtained from a man aged 18 to 29 in good health. Some clones in this sample may be carry-over from other donors' samples. This receptor carries the CDR3 CASSPPPGPGQFF. The nucleotides are TGTGCCAGCTCACCACCGCCGGGCCCCGGGCAGTTCTTC. The full variable domain, with segments outside the CDR3 supplied by the reference TRBV18 and TRBJ2-1 proteins, appears as NAGVMQNPRHLVRRRGQEARLRCSPMKGHSHVYWYRQLPEEGLKFMVYLQKENIIDESGMPKERFSAEFPKEGPSILRIQQVVRGDSAAYFCASSPPPGPGQFFGPGTRLTVL.